The 31 T cell receptor beta chains below were found in one sample sequenced in a study of vaccination and CD4 T cells after COVID-19. TCRdb re-called the PCR reads through MiXCR, storing one row per CDR3 protein. The table shows 20,000 to 25,000 distinct CDR3 sequences, with more than 45% occurring only once. This specimen consisted of CD4+ T cells from blood, obtained before SARS-CoV-2 vaccination. Receptors were obtained from a human donor who had recovered from COVID-19.

The chain joins TRBV7-8 to TRBJ2-1; no definite D call. Trimming pared 4 bases from V and 8 bases from J, leaving 9 bases between. Germline values: CDR1 SGHVS, CDR2 FQNEAQ. The CDR3 extends over 12 amino acids. The CDR3 loop is CASSSEYHEQFF. The CDR3 coding sequence is TGTGCCAGCAGCTCCGAGTATCATGAGCAGTTCTTC.

The rearrangement links TRBV20-1 to TRBJ2-1, with a weak D call TRBD1 (5 bases). This CDR3 has 14 amino acids. Deletions cut 3 bases from V and 7 bases from J, with 16 bases between. CDR1 is DFQATT, CDR2 SNEGSKA, per germline (reference sequence). CDR3 DNA sequence: TGCAGTGCTAGGACGATGGGGCGAACAAATGAGCAGTTCTTC. Residues: CSARTMGRTNEQFF.

This sequence joins TRBV7-9 and TRBJ2-5, with D possibly being TRBD2 (6 bases). V dropped 1 base and J dropped 1 base, with 19 bases sitting between them. The CDR3 sequence is 18 residues long. The germline CDR1 and CDR2 sequences are SEHNR and FQNEAQ (reference sequence). The CDR3 nucleotides read TGTGCCAGCAGCTTAGGGATGTGGACTATTAAGTCCCAAGAGACCCAGTACTTC. This gives the protein CASSLGMWTIKSQETQYF.

This clonotype has more than one count but fewer than ten. The chain couples TRBV7-2 to TRBJ2-5, with TRBD2 matching 7 bases. The CDR3 spans 17 residues. Losses at the gene ends were 0 bases for V and 5 bases for J; bases not matched to a gene: 12. Looked up from germline, CDR1 is SGHTA and CDR2 is FQGNSA. CDR3 coding DNA: TGTGCCAGCAGCTTAGCGGGTGTCGGAAGGGGAGGGGAGACCCAGTACTTC. It translates to CASSLAGVGRGGETQYF.

This chain uses TRBV7-2 with TRBJ2-3; a weak D match, TRBD2 (5 bases). CDR1 and CDR2 from the germline V gene are SGHTA and FQGNSA. This CDR3 is 14 amino acids long. Trimming removed 10 bases from V and 0 bases from J, with 14 bases in between. The DNA for the CDR3 is TGTGCCACGTCTCCGGGGATTAGCACAGATACGCAGTATTTT. This translates into CATSPGISTDTQYF.

This clonotype was recorded a few times. The CDR3 loop reads CASSEPGYSYNEQFF. CDR3 DNA sequence: TGTGCCAGCAGTGAACCGGGCTACTCCTACAATGAGCAGTTCTTC. The V gene is TRBV25-1, the J gene TRBJ2-1, with D unclear. V was cut by 2 bases and J by 0 bases, with 8 bases left in between. The CDR3 is 15 residues long. CDR1 is MGHDK and CDR2 is SYGVNS in the germline V gene.

V and J are TRBV6-5 and TRBJ2-1; D gene unclear. This CDR3 region has 17 residues. CDR1 is MNHEY and CDR2 is SVGAGI in the germline V gene. The V end was cut by 2 bases, the J end by 1 base, with 15 bases between. Here the CDR3 reads CASSYTPQPQSYNEQFF. The DNA of the CDR3 is TGTGCCAGCAGTTACACACCACAACCGCAATCCTACAATGAGCAGTTCTTC.

This clonotype was counted only a few times. This rearrangement joins TRBV28 to TRBJ2-7, with 7 bases that match TRBD2. This CDR3 region has 16 residues. The V gene's germline CDR1 is MDHEN and CDR2 SYDVKM. Trimming removed 3 bases from V and 2 bases from J; junction bases left unmatched: 10. The CDR3 sequence is CASSFSFLAETYEQYF. CDR3 coding DNA: TGTGCCAGCAGTTTCTCTTTCCTAGCGGAAACCTACGAGCAGTACTTC.

The CDR3 loop is CASHGTHSYEQYF. For the CDR3, the DNA is TGTGCCAGCCATGGGACTCACTCCTACGAGCAGTACTTC. The chain joins TRBV10-3 to TRBJ2-7, with a possible D match to TRBD2 (6 bases). The CDR3 runs to 13 residues. The V end was cut by 10 bases, the J end by 0 bases, with 13 bases between. Germline-derived CDR1 and CDR2 are ENHRY and SYGVKD.

This clonotype showed up just once. This chain connects TRBV5-4 to TRBJ2-6, with D perhaps TRBD2 (5 bases). V lost 4 bases to trimming and J lost 3 bases, with 11 bases between them. This CDR3 has 15 amino acids. Per germline, CDR1 SGHNT and CDR2 YYREEE (reference sequence). CDR3 coding DNA: TGTGCCAGCAGCCACCTAGCTGTTGGGGCCAACGTCCTGACTTTC. This gives the protein CASSHLAVGANVLTF.

The V and J genes are TRBV6-2 or TRBV6-3 and TRBJ1-2; D remains ambiguous. This CDR3 has 15 residues. Germline V gene lookup returns CDR1 MNHEY and CDR2 SVGEGT. Trimming pared 0 bases from V and 4 bases from J, leaving 12 bases between. The CDR3, as DNA: TGTGCCAGCAGTTACTCGCCCGGCTGGGGCTATGGCTACACCTTC. As protein: CASSYSPGWGYGYTF.

The chain recombines TRBV5-1 with TRBJ1-6; possibly TRBD1 for D (6 bases). The CDR3 runs to 15 residues. The germline V gene has CDR1 SGHRS and CDR2 YFSETQ. Trimming took off 2 bases at V and 6 bases at J, with 12 bases between the two ends. CDR3 residues: CASSFAGETNSPLHF. CDR3 DNA sequence: TGCGCCAGCAGCTTCGCAGGGGAGACTAATTCACCCCTCCACTTT.

This sequence joins TRBV7-9 and TRBJ2-5, with 10 bases identical to TRBD2. The V and J ends lost 7 bases and 2 bases, in that order; junction bases with no gene match: 7. The length of the CDR3 is 15 residues. Germline CDR1 and CDR2: SEHNR and FQNEAQ (reference sequence). The CDR3 protein is CASNSAGGGQETQYF. In nucleotides, the CDR3 is TGTGCCAGCAACTCAGCGGGAGGGGGTCAAGAGACCCAGTACTTC.

The V call is TRBV5-1, the J call TRBJ1-5; 7 nucleotides align to TRBD1. Germline trimming cut 0 bases from V and 5 bases from J; bases unmatched to any gene: 5. CDR3 length: 15 residues. The germline gives CDR1 SGHRS, CDR2 YFSETQ. CDR3 sequence (DNA): TGCGCCAGCAGCTTGGGGACAGGCCGCCATCAGCCCCAGCATTTT. Residues: CASSLGTGRHQPQHF.

A few counts support this clonotype. The chain combines TRBV24-1 with TRBJ1-2, with D uncertain. CDR1 and CDR2 from the germline V gene are KGHDR and SFDVKD. The V end was cut by 1 base, the J end by 8 bases, with 10 bases between. This CDR3 is built from 13 residues. The CDR3 region has the DNA TGTGCCACCAGTGATTTCGGAGGGAACGGCTACACCTTC. This gives the protein CATSDFGGNGYTF.

This rearrangement joins TRBV5-3 to TRBJ1-6; 10 bases are a match to TRBD1. TRBV5-3 is labeled an ORF, and its function is uncertain. V lost 4 bases, J lost 6 bases, and 1 base stayed unmatched. This CDR3 contains 14 residues. The CDR3 reads CARSGTGANSPLHF. CDR3 bases: TGTGCCAGAAGCGGGACAGGGGCTAATTCACCCCTCCACTTT.

This sequence joins TRBV2 and TRBJ2-5; TRBD2 agrees at 7 bases. V lost 0 bases, J lost 4 bases, and 8 bases stayed unmatched. Germline values: CDR1 SNHLY, CDR2 FYNNEI. The CDR3 length is 16 residues. The CDR3 DNA reads TGTGCCAGCAGTGAAGCGGCGGGAGCCCGCGTAGAGACCCAGTACTTC. Amino acid sequence: CASSEAAGARVETQYF.

V usage is TRBV7-3 and J usage is TRBJ1-2; perhaps TRBD1 as D (5 bases). The CDR3 length is 14 residues. The V and J ends lost 3 bases and 6 bases respectively, with 14 bases between them. CDR1 and CDR2 from the germline V gene are SGHTA and FQGTGA. The CDR3 reads CASSLGTGPDGYTF. CDR3 DNA sequence: TGTGCCAGCAGCTTGGGTACAGGTCCCGATGGCTACACCTTC.

V gene TRBV12-3 or TRBV12-4 combines with J gene TRBJ2-4, with 7 bases fitting TRBD2. V dropped 1 base and J dropped 9; count of bases not matched to a gene: 0. CDR3 length equals 12 residues. For the CDR3, the DNA is TGTGCCAGCAGTTTAGGGGGGGGCATTCAGTACTTC. Its translation: CASSLGGGIQYF.

The chain carries TRBV27 and TRBJ2-5; TRBD2 matches at 8 bases. The CDR3 extends over 15 amino acids. The V and J ends lost 8 bases and 9 bases, in that order; junction bases with no gene match: 17. Germline V gene lookup returns CDR1 MNHEY and CDR2 SMNVEV (reference sequence). The CDR3 DNA is TGTGCCAGCGGTAAAGCGGGAGACTACTCCCCGGCCCAGTACTTC. Translating it yields CASGKAGDYSPAQYF.

This chain joins TRBV4-1 and TRBJ2-2; 11 nucleotides match TRBD1. The V and J ends lost 3 bases and 5 bases, in that order; junction bases with no gene match: 2. CDR1 and CDR2 (germline): MGHRA, YSYEKL. The CDR3 covers 15 residues. CDR3 loop: CASSQWDRGTGELFF. CDR3 bases: TGCGCCAGCAGCCAGTGGGACAGGGGGACCGGGGAGCTGTTTTTT.

This clonotype was seen once. The rearrangement links TRBV28 to TRBJ1-5; TRBD1 is a possible D gene (6 bases). Trimming removed 2 bases from V and 7 bases from J, with 12 bases in between. Germline V CDR1 and CDR2: MDHEN, SYDVKM. The CDR3 runs to 14 residues. The CDR3 sequence: CASSLMDSSQPQHF. The DNA of the CDR3 is TGTGCCAGCAGTTTAATGGACAGTTCGCAGCCCCAGCATTTT.

The V and J genes are TRBV21-1 and TRBJ1-3; the table's D call, TRBD1, was not checked against the DNA. TRBV21-1 is listed as a pseudogene. The CDR3 is 16 residues long. CDR3 loop: CASSKTGHPDGNTIYF. CDR3 sequence (DNA): TGTGCCAGCAGCAAAACGGGTCATCCCGACGGAAACACCATATATTTT.

The chain employs TRBV30 and TRBJ1-5; D is uncertain. Germline V lookup: CDR1 GTSNPN, CDR2 SVGIG (reference sequence). The CDR3 extends over 15 amino acids. Trimming took 0 bases from V and 3 from J, leaving 12 bases between them. The CDR3 here is CAWSVGSWYNQPQHF. CDR3 coding DNA: TGTGCCTGGAGTGTGGGCAGTTGGTACAATCAGCCCCAGCATTTT.

J is TRBJ2-3 and V is TRBV6-2 or TRBV6-3; D is ambiguous. The V end was cut by 8 bases, the J end by 2 bases, with 8 bases between. CDR3 size: 12 residues. The germline CDR1 and CDR2 sequences are MNHEY and SVGEGT. The CDR3 loop is CASPIPTDTQYF. As DNA, the CDR3 is TGTGCCAGCCCCATTCCCACAGATACGCAGTATTTT.

The chain employs TRBV20-1 and TRBJ2-3; D is uncertain. Germline CDR1 is DFQATT and CDR2 is SNEGSKA (reference sequence). The ends were cut back, 1 base at V and 3 bases at J, with 14 bases in the middle. This CDR3 is built from 15 residues. The CDR3 loop reads CSARAGGSMTDTQYF. The CDR3 bases are TGCAGTGCTAGAGCTGGCGGAAGCATGACAGATACGCAGTATTTT.

The chain carries TRBV27 and TRBJ1-2; 8 bases fit TRBD1. J was trimmed by 8 bases and V by 4 bases; bases with no gene match: 9. Germline assignment: CDR1 MNHEY and CDR2 SMNVEV (reference sequence). The CDR3 runs 14 residues. This CDR3 reads CASSWTDRGGGYTF. The CDR3 DNA reads TGTGCCAGCAGTTGGACAGACAGGGGAGGAGGCTACACCTTC.

The chain recombines TRBV7-9 with TRBJ1-1, with D possibly matching TRBD1 (5 bases). Germline V gene lookup returns CDR1 SEHNR and CDR2 FQNEAQ (reference sequence). This CDR3 spans 13 amino acids. V was cut by 1 base and J by 7 bases, with 10 bases left in between. The CDR3 DNA sequence: TGTGCCAGCAGCTTAGAGGGACCTAATGAAGCTTTCTTT. Its protein is CASSLEGPNEAFF. Full variable domain (rest looked up from reference TRBV7-9 and TRBJ1-1): DTGVSQNPRHKITKRGQNVTFRCDPISEHNRLYWYRQTLGQGPEFLTYFQNEAQLEKSRLLSDRFSAERPKGSFSTLEIQRTEQGDSAMYLCASSLEGPNEAFFGQGTRLTVV.

The chain has TRBV19 and TRBJ1-4; D is perhaps TRBD1 (6 bases). Germline V CDR1 and CDR2: LNHDA, SQIVND (reference sequence). The V and J ends lost 3 bases and 2 bases respectively, with 16 bases between them. This CDR3 comprises 17 residues. CDR3 DNA: TGTGCCAGTAGTATTTTCGGGGGGCAAAGGACTAATGAAAAACTGTTTTTT. This translates into CASSIFGGQRTNEKLFF. The whole variable domain, filled in from reference TRBV19 and TRBJ1-4, reads DGGITQSPKYLFRKEGQNVTLSCEQNLNHDAMYWYRQDPGQGLRLIYYSQIVNDFQKGDIAEGYSVSREKKESFPLTVTSAQKNPTAFYLCASSIFGGQRTNEKLFFGSGTQLSVL.

This clonotype has more than one count but fewer than ten. The chain employs TRBV5-4 and TRBJ2-3, with D unclear. The CDR3 has 15 amino acids. Trimming took off 5 bases at V and 4 bases at J, with 17 bases between the two ends. Germline-derived CDR1 and CDR2 are SGHNT and YYREEE (reference sequence). In DNA, the CDR3 is TGTGCCAGCAGAAAACTACTTCAGACGTCAGATACGCAGTATTTT. This translates into CASRKLLQTSDTQYF.

This clonotype occurred once. The gene calls are TRBV5-5 and TRBJ1-2; 8 bases line up with TRBD1. Germline loops: CDR1 SGHKS, CDR2 YYEKEE (reference sequence). V was clipped by 3 bases and J by 0 bases; unmatched bases: 7. The length of the CDR3 is 16 residues. This CDR3 reads CASSSRTGQANYGYTF. CDR3 nucleotides: TGTGCCAGCAGCTCGAGGACAGGGCAAGCTAACTATGGCTACACCTTC.